This T cell receptor (beta chain) was sequenced for a study of blood T cell repertoires in COVID-19 (dated by TCRdb to the early 2020s). In terms of the full investigation: Collaborator samples came from the United States, Italy and Spain and covered acute and convalescent phases of COVID-19. Where HLA class I and class II types were available, the types were taken from metadata supplied by the sample provider, not from assay-based typing. Deeply sampled blood TCRbeta repertoires from subjects exposed to, actively infected with, or recovered from COVID-19 were included in the dataset. The material from the prospective study consisted of cDNA or gDNA derived from T cells, B-cell-depleted T cells, or PBMCs. The repertoires were made available in a free public database intended to serve as a resource for research on the immune response to SARS-CoV-2. The samples were drawn from the first 160 participants of the ongoing ImmuneRACE study and from 1,254 subjects provided by 6 global collaborators. Sample metadata almost always included a de-identified subject ID, COVID-19 status, age in years and sex.

According to the germline V gene, CDR1 reads MDHEN and CDR2 reads SYDVKM. From the cysteine up to the phenylalanine, the CDR3 has a length of 13 residues. The kept DNA is CDR3 alone, 39 bases in frame from the first base. V is cut by 6 bases and J by 6 bases, and the space between the germline ends is 14 bases. Collaborating institutions collected whole blood in K2EDTA tubes following their own protocols. Collaborator samples were shipped for TCRbeta analysis as frozen whole blood, isolated PBMCs, or DNA extracted from either sample type. TCRbeta CDR3 regions were amplified from genomic DNA by means of the immunoSEQ Assay, a bias-controlled multiplex PCR. Concerning the study's data processing: Within the assay, amplification of reference gene primers was used to estimate how many nucleated cells each sample contained. Sequence reads were collapsed and filtered to measure the absolute abundance of every unique TCRbeta CDR3 rearrangement. Productive Simpson clonality was computed per sample as the square root of Simpson's diversity index over productive rearrangements. The immuneACCESS repertoire file appears here via TCRdb, limited to in-frame rearrangements. These files lack a portion of the clones; in checked studies, under half of the deficit traces to unresolved V genes, and the cause of the others is not known. V and J calls and clone size are as listed in that table; D and trimming were resolved from the DNA. In all, the sample holds more than 50,000 clones, and approximately 91% of those were seen once. The biggest ten clones account for 1.6% of the sample.

Study-wide conclusions, independent of this receptor: The amount of clinical and demographic metadata varied by source and participant and was provided uncurated.

A single count supports this clone. Its binding antigen is unknown. No base quality information exists; no much larger clone differs at one position. Recombination joined TRBV28 with TRBJ1-2, with no confidently assigned D gene. The sequence derives from a human donor in a cohort sampled during active COVID-19. Specimen: peripheral blood. The CDR3 sequence is CASRAAPGDGYTF. At the DNA level, the sequence is TGTGCCAGCAGGGCGGCCCCCGGGGATGGCTACACCTTC.